This T cell receptor (beta chain) was documented in a study of cytomegalovirus exposure and HLA in healthy donors. The primer mix had 60 Vbeta and 13 Jbeta primers. Method: immunoSEQ multiplex PCR; TCRdb's copy keeps in-frame clones and lacks some. The table lists roughly 98,000 clones, less than 75% of them singletons. This clone showed up just once. The CDR3 length is 14 residues. The germline CDR1 and CDR2 sequences are MNHNY and SVGAGI (reference sequence). The source material was PBMCs. The source is a young woman in good health and CMV-seropositive. The chain is built from TRBV6-6 and TRBJ2-5, with TRBD1 as a possible D gene (6 bases). The last part of the DNA fits TRBJ2-7 better; the J call may be wrong. CDR3 sequence: CASSYQEQGTEQYF. CDR3 DNA: TGTGCCAGCAGTTACCAAGAACAGGGAACCGAGCAGTACTTC.